Below are 29 T cell receptor beta chains sequenced from a single sample in a study of monozygotic twins with inflammatory bowel disease. TCRdb reprocessed the 5' RACE reads and keeps a single row for each CDR3 protein, giving no DNA. This sample's clone table lists approximately 400,000 distinct CDR3 sequences. The sequencing sample was made of blood. The receptors shown here come from a human donor with ulcerative colitis or Crohn's disease, or a healthy co-twin of an affected twin (not recorded which).

The chain is built from TRBV7-9 and TRBJ1-1. CDR3 length: 12 residues. Germline V gene sequence: CDR1 SEHNR, CDR2 FQNEAQ (reference sequence). The chain's CDR3 is CASSSFDAEAFF. The full variable domain, completed using reference TRBV7-9 and TRBJ1-1, is DTGVSQNPRHKITKRGQNVTFRCDPISEHNRLYWYRQTLGQGPEFLTYFQNEAQLEKSRLLSDRFSAERPKGSFSTLEIQRTEQGDSAMYLCASSSFDAEAFFGQGTRLTVV.

This chain connects TRBV5-1 to TRBJ1-5; TCRdb reports TRBD1, a call that lacks DNA to check it against. Germline loops: CDR1 SGHRS, CDR2 YFSETQ. This CDR3 comprises 14 residues. This CDR3 reads CASKPGQGAQPQHF.

V and J are TRBV5-1 and TRBJ1-1; without DNA, the TCRdb call of TRBD1 cannot be checked. Germline CDR1 reads SGHRS; CDR2 reads YFSETQ. This CDR3 is built from 17 residues. The CDR3 sequence is CASSLASAGAGDTEAFF.

The chain couples TRBV29-1 to TRBJ1-1; the D gene TCRdb calls, TRBD1, cannot be checked with no DNA. This CDR3 comprises 11 residues. The V gene's germline CDR1 is SQVTM and CDR2 ANQGSEA. This chain's CDR3 is CSVHRGTEAFF. Variable domain in full (rest from reference TRBV29-1 and TRBJ1-1): SAVISQKPSRDICQRGTSLTIQCQVDSQVTMMFWYRQQPGQSLTLIATANQGSEATYESGFVIDKFPISRPNLTFSTLTVSNMSPEDSSIYLCSVHRGTEAFFGQGTRLTVV.

J is TRBJ2-6 and V is TRBV12-3 or TRBV12-4; TCRdb indicates TRBD1, and absent DNA this call remains unverified. This CDR3 region has 15 residues. The CDR3 sequence: CASSRGTAGANVLTF.

CDR3 sequence reads: CASSLQTALYEQYF. The chain has TRBV9 and TRBJ2-7; the D gene TCRdb calls, TRBD1, cannot be checked with no DNA. Per germline, CDR1 SGDLS and CDR2 YYNGEE. This CDR3 has 14 amino acids. The whole variable domain, filled in from reference TRBV9 and TRBJ2-7, reads DSGVTQTPKHLITATGQRVTLRCSPRSGDLSVYWYQQSLDQGLQFLIQYYNGEERAKGNILERFSAQQFPDLHSELNLSSLELGDSALYFCASSLQTALYEQYFGPGTRLTVT.

V and J are TRBV7-9 and TRBJ2-2; the D call from TCRdb, TRBD2, cannot be confirmed without DNA. CDR3 size: 14 residues. Germline lookup yields CDR1 SEHNR and CDR2 FQNEAQ (reference sequence). The chain's CDR3 is CASSLGSGPGELFF. Drawing the rest from reference TRBV7-9 and TRBJ2-2, the complete variable domain is DTGVSQNPRHKITKRGQNVTFRCDPISEHNRLYWYRQTLGQGPEFLTYFQNEAQLEKSRLLSDRFSAERPKGSFSTLEIQRTEQGDSAMYLCASSLGSGPGELFFGEGSRLTVL.

The gene calls are TRBV5-1 and TRBJ1-2. The CDR3 covers 13 residues. CDR1 is SGHRS, CDR2 YFSETQ, per germline. The CDR3 spells CASSSDGGYGYTF.

The chain uses TRBV3-1 and TRBJ2-1. This CDR3 is built from 13 residues. From germline, CDR1 is LGHDT and CDR2 YNNKEL (reference sequence). CDR3 sequence reads: CASSHTKPYEQFF.

The gene calls are TRBV5-1 and TRBJ1-5. Looked up from germline, CDR1 is SGHRS and CDR2 is YFSETQ. The CDR3 has 14 residues. The CDR3 sequence is CASSLGGRNQPQHF. Looking up the rest from reference TRBV5-1 and TRBJ1-5 gives the full variable domain: KAGVTQTPRYLIKTRGQQVTLSCSPISGHRSVSWYQQTPGQGLQFLFEYFSETQRNKGNFPGRFSGRQFSNSRSEMNVSTLELGDSALYLCASSLGGRNQPQHFGDGTRLSIL.

V and J are TRBV9 and TRBJ2-4; the TRBD2 assignment by TCRdb is unverifiable without DNA. The CDR3 extends over 13 amino acids. The germline gives CDR1 SGDLS, CDR2 YYNGEE. CDR3 sequence: CASSVGRENIQYF.

V is TRBV7-3 and J is TRBJ2-3; TCRdb lists TRBD1, though no DNA is available to test this call. The CDR3 loop spans 13 amino acids. Germline V lookup: CDR1 SGHTA, CDR2 FQGTGA. CDR3: CASSPGWGNTQYF.

The chain carries TRBV29-1 and TRBJ1-1; TCRdb's assignment of TRBD1 cannot be checked, as there is no DNA. CDR1 and CDR2 (germline): SQVTM, ANQGSEA. The CDR3 contains 12 residues. CDR3: CSGTGLNTEAFF.

The gene calls are TRBV2 and TRBJ2-3; the TCRdb call, TRBD2, lacks DNA for checking. Germline CDR1 reads SNHLY; CDR2 reads FYNNEI. The CDR3 is 13 amino acids. The CDR3 is CASSKGLVNTQYF.

The chain recombines TRBV5-1 with TRBJ2-1; no DNA is available, so the TRBD2 call from TCRdb remains unchecked. The CDR3 is 13 amino acids. Germline V gives CDR1 SGHRS, CDR2 YFSETQ. The CDR3 region is CASSLAAGNEQFF.

The genes are TRBV4-3 and TRBJ1-2. Per germline, CDR1 LGHNA and CDR2 YSLEER. This CDR3 comprises 16 residues. CDR3 protein: CASSQDRSGRNYGYTF.

The chain joins TRBV27 to TRBJ1-6; with no DNA, the TCRdb D assignment of TRBD1 cannot be verified. This CDR3 has 14 amino acids. Germline assignment: CDR1 MNHEY and CDR2 SMNVEV (reference sequence). The CDR3 sequence: CASSLQGRNSPLHF.

The chain joins TRBV29-1 to TRBJ1-3; TCRdb indicates TRBD1, and absent DNA this call remains unverified. The V gene's germline CDR1 is SQVTM and CDR2 ANQGSEA. This CDR3 has 15 amino acids. The CDR3 here is CSVEDRGRSGNTICF. The full variable domain, rest sourced from reference TRBV29-1 and TRBJ1-3, is SAVISQKPSRDICQRGTSLTIQCQVDSQVTMMFWYRQQPGQSLTLIATANQGSEATYESGFVIDKFPISRPNLTFSTLTVSNMSPEDSSIYLCSVEDRGRSGNTICFGEGSWLTVV.

The rearrangement joins TRBV20-1 to TRBJ2-4; TCRdb indicates TRBD1, and absent DNA this call remains unverified. This CDR3 is 15 amino acids long. Germline lookup yields CDR1 DFQATT and CDR2 SNEGSKA (reference sequence). CDR3 in amino acids: CSAEFRDRVRDIQYF.

The V call is TRBV7-2, the J call TRBJ2-7. The germline gives CDR1 SGHTA, CDR2 FQGNSA. This CDR3 contains 14 residues. CDR3 sequence reads: CASSFSYGSYEQYF. Complete variable domain (other parts from reference TRBV7-2 and TRBJ2-7): GAGVSQSPSNKVTEKGKDVELRCDPISGHTALYWYRQSLGQGLEFLIYFQGNSAPDKSGLPSDRFSAERTGGSVSTLTIQRTQQEDSAVYLCASSFSYGSYEQYFGPGTRLTVT.

The rearrangement links TRBV19 to TRBJ2-4; as DNA is missing, the TRBD1 call by TCRdb cannot be tested. CDR1 and CDR2 (germline): LNHDA, SQIVND (reference sequence). The CDR3 spans 20 residues. CDR3 residues: CASSLNRDRGPFSAKNIQYF.

J is TRBJ1-2 and V is TRBV11-2; TCRdb calls TRBD1, which cannot be checked without DNA. Per the germline V gene, CDR1 is SGHAT and CDR2 is FQNNGV. The CDR3 runs to 15 residues. CDR3: CASSSNRGPNYGYTF.

J is TRBJ1-5 and V is TRBV3-1; TCRdb's D call, TRBD1, is unchecked because there is no DNA. The CDR3 runs 18 residues. CDR1 LGHDT and CDR2 YNNKEL come from the germline V gene (reference sequence). CDR3 loop: CASSQDPPPRGGRQPQHF.

This chain joins TRBV29-1 and TRBJ1-2; absent DNA, TCRdb's TRBD1 call cannot be checked. Germline assignment: CDR1 SQVTM and CDR2 ANQGSEA. The CDR3 covers 14 residues. The CDR3 loop reads CSVGGQGARGGYTF. The full variable domain, completed using reference TRBV29-1 and TRBJ1-2, is SAVISQKPSRDICQRGTSLTIQCQVDSQVTMMFWYRQQPGQSLTLIATANQGSEATYESGFVIDKFPISRPNLTFSTLTVSNMSPEDSSIYLCSVGGQGARGGYTFGSGTRLTVV.

V is TRBV5-8 and J is TRBJ1-2; TCRdb proposes TRBD1, but this gene call is untestable without DNA. The CDR3 is 16 residues long. Germline CDR1 SGHTS, CDR2 YDEGEE. CDR3 residues: CASSPQGLLANYGYTF.

This sequence joins TRBV13 and TRBJ1-4; the D call from TCRdb, TRBD1, cannot be confirmed without DNA. Looked up from germline, CDR1 is PRHDT and CDR2 is FYEKMQ (reference sequence). The CDR3 totals 17 residues. CDR3 in amino acids: CASSLGFGQGAGEKLFF.

This rearrangement joins TRBV7-9 to TRBJ1-3. This CDR3 region has 11 residues. Germline CDR1 SEHNR, CDR2 FQNEAQ (reference sequence). CDR3 region: CASNLGNTIYF. Based on the CDR3 plus reference TRBV7-9 and TRBJ1-3, the full variable domain is DTGVSQNPRHKITKRGQNVTFRCDPISEHNRLYWYRQTLGQGPEFLTYFQNEAQLEKSRLLSDRFSAERPKGSFSTLEIQRTEQGDSAMYLCASNLGNTIYFGEGSWLTVV.

The J gene is TRBJ1-1, the V gene TRBV6-2 or TRBV6-3; TCRdb indicates TRBD1, and absent DNA this call remains unverified. The V gene's germline CDR1 is MNHEY and CDR2 SVGEGT. This CDR3 region has 15 residues. CDR3 loop: CASSPGDRAHIEAFF.

The rearrangement links TRBV15 to TRBJ2-7; checking the TCRdb D call of TRBD2 is not possible without DNA. This CDR3 is 16 amino acids long. Germline CDR1 is LNHNV and CDR2 is YYDKDF (reference sequence). CDR3 protein: CATSRDLTSGRYEQYF.